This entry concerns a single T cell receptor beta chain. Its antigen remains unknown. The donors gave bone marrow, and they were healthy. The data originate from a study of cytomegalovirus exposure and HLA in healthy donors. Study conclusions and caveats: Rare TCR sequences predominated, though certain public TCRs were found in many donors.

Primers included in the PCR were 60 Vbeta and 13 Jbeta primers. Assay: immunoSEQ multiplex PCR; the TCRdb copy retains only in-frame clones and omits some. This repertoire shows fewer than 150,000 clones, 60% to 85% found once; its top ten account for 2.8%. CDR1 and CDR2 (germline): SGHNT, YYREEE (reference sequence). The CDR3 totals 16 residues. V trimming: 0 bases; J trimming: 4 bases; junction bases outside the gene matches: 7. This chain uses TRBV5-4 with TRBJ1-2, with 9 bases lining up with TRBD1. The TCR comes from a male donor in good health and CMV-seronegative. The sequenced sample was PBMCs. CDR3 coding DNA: TGTGCCAGCAGCTTGGTGGTCGGACAGGGGTCCTATGGCTACACCTTC. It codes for CASSLVVGQGSYGYTF.